A single sample is the source of the 25 T cell receptor beta chains below, sequenced in a study of T cell repertoires in cytomegalovirus infection (dated by TCRdb to the late 2010s). These receptors have no identified antigens. In the paper's terms, the treatment or condition label means: in vitro stimulation with specific CMV peptide epitopes to enrich CMV-specific T cells. For sequencing, an Illumina HiSeq 1500 was employed. Using fastp at Q25 and MiXCR, TCRdb reprocessed the public reads and kept productive beta chains. Each entry merges the rows of one CDR3 protein and shows their most common DNA and genes. Within this sample are 380,000 or so distinct CDR3 sequences, with about 32% of them counted one time only. The top ten hold approximately 13% of the sample. Sample: cultured PBMCs, taken from culture after CMV antigen stimulation. The origin of the receptors is a human donor in good health (CMV status not recorded). Some clones in this sample may be carry-over from other donors' samples.

This clonotype was counted between two and nine times. The chain recombines TRBV20-1 with TRBJ1-2; 10 nucleotides align to TRBD1. This CDR3 has 13 amino acids. Trimming took 5 bases from V and 5 from J; bases not matched to a gene: 5. Germline V CDR1 and CDR2: DFQATT, SNEGSKA (reference sequence). The CDR3 loop is CSAAPGQGYGYTF. The CDR3 DNA is TGCAGTGCTGCCCCGGGACAGGGGTATGGCTACACCTTC.

This clonotype was detected ten times or more. This sequence joins TRBV7-2 and TRBJ1-1; tentatively, D is TRBD1 (6 bases). The CDR3 consists of 14 residues. CDR1 is SGHTA and CDR2 is FQGNSA in the germline V gene. V shed 5 bases and J shed 3 bases, with 13 bases lying between them. This CDR3 reads CASSPDRTYTEAFF. The CDR3 DNA reads TGTGCCAGCAGCCCGGACAGAACATACACTGAAGCTTTCTTT.

The gene calls are TRBV19 and TRBJ1-2, with TRBD1 as a possible D gene (5 bases). This CDR3 has 15 residues. V was trimmed by 1 base and J by 8 bases, leaving 17 bases between them. In germline, CDR1 is LNHDA, CDR2 SQIVND (reference sequence). The CDR3 coding sequence is TGTGCCAGTAGTATAGGATCCAGTCCCGGGGACGGCTACACCTTC. Amino acid sequence: CASSIGSSPGDGYTF.

The chain carries TRBV11-2 and TRBJ2-7; D unresolved. Germline CDR1 is SGHAT and CDR2 is FQNNGV. CDR3 length: 13 amino acids. Trimming took 0 bases from V and 5 from J, leaving 8 bases between them. The CDR3 protein is CASSLETVHEQYF. The CDR3 DNA is TGTGCCAGCAGCTTAGAGACGGTACACGAGCAGTACTTC.

This sequence joins TRBV15 and TRBJ2-2; a possible D gene is TRBD2 (6 bases). Trimming removed 2 bases at V and 6 bases at J, with 10 bases between. The CDR3 totals 14 residues. Germline CDR1 is LNHNV and CDR2 is YYDKDF (reference sequence). This CDR3 is CATSRSGGAGELFF. The CDR3 nucleotides read TGTGCCACCAGCAGATCAGGCGGGGCCGGGGAGCTGTTTTTT.

The rearrangement links TRBV12-3 or TRBV12-4 to TRBJ1-5, with TRBD1 as a possible D gene (6 bases). This CDR3 has 14 residues. The V end lost 6 bases, the J end lost 3 bases, and 12 bases lay between the germline ends. CDR3 coding DNA: TGTGCCAGCAGCCCCACAGGGATCAATCAGCCCCAGCATTTT. Its translation: CASSPTGINQPQHF.

This clonotype occurred many times. The V gene is TRBV7-8, the J gene TRBJ2-1; 8 bases match TRBD2. This CDR3 has 15 amino acids. Germline CDR1 reads SGHVS; CDR2 reads FQNEAQ. Losses at the gene ends were 5 bases for V and 7 bases for J; bases not matched to a gene: 10. The CDR3 loop reads CASSPPGLGANEQFF. In nucleotides, the CDR3 is TGTGCCAGCAGCCCGCCGGGACTAGGGGCTAATGAGCAGTTCTTC. The variable domain in full, with the rest retrieved from reference TRBV7-8 and TRBJ2-1, is GAGVSQSPRYKVAKRGQDVALRCDPISGHVSLFWYQQALGQGPEFLTYFQNEAQLDKSGLPSDRFFAERPEGSVSTLKIQRTQQEDSAVYLCASSPPGLGANEQFFGPGTRLTVL.

The chain recombines TRBV2 with TRBJ2-3; unclear D gene. CDR3 length: 14 amino acids. Germline-derived CDR1 and CDR2 are SNHLY and FYNNEI. V was cut by 3 bases and J by 0 bases, with 7 bases left in between. The CDR3 DNA reads TGTGCCAGCAGTGACCAAGGAAGCACAGATACGCAGTATTTT. Protein sequence: CASSDQGSTDTQYF.

The chain has TRBV4-1 and TRBJ1-6, with D uncertain. This CDR3 is built from 15 residues. Deletions cut 0 bases from V and 7 bases from J, with 10 bases between. Germline CDR1 MGHRA, CDR2 YSYEKL. The CDR3 DNA reads TGCGCCAGCAGCCAAGACACTAGAAGAAATTCACCCCTCCACTTT. This translates into CASSQDTRRNSPLHF.

The chain couples TRBV28 to TRBJ1-3; D is ambiguous. CDR3 size: 16 residues. Per the germline V gene, CDR1 is MDHEN and CDR2 is SYDVKM. Trimming took off 3 bases at V and 0 bases at J, with 12 bases between the two ends. Written as DNA, the CDR3 is TGTGCCAGCAGTTTTCCCGGGGTGAGCTCTGGAAACACCATATATTTT. Translation gives CASSFPGVSSGNTIYF.

The sample holds many counts of this clonotype. The V call is TRBV7-2, the J call TRBJ2-5, with 15 bases fitting TRBD2. The germline V gene encodes CDR1 SGHTA and CDR2 FQGNSA. V dropped 5 bases and J dropped 7; count of bases not matched to a gene: 5. The CDR3 has 15 residues. CDR3 loop: CASSQGLAGGLTQYF. In nucleotides, the CDR3 is TGTGCCAGCAGCCAGGGACTAGCGGGAGGACTGACCCAGTACTTC.

The chain joins TRBV7-2 to TRBJ2-1; 8 nucleotides match TRBD2. Germline values: CDR1 SGHTA, CDR2 FQGNSA. CDR3 size: 15 residues. J gave up 4 bases and V 7 bases, and 9 bases lay outside the gene matches. The CDR3 DNA follows: TGTGCCAGCAACCGGGAGGCTAGCGGGTACAATGAGCAGTTCTTC. Translated: CASNREASGYNEQFF. The full variable domain, its missing parts supplied by reference TRBV7-2 and TRBJ2-1, is GAGVSQSPSNKVTEKGKDVELRCDPISGHTALYWYRQSLGQGLEFLIYFQGNSAPDKSGLPSDRFSAERTGGSVSTLTIQRTQQEDSAVYLCASNREASGYNEQFFGPGTRLTVL.

This clonotype was seen ten or more times. This chain connects TRBV7-2 to TRBJ2-7, with D unresolved. Germline V gene lookup returns CDR1 SGHTA and CDR2 FQGNSA. The V end was cut by 0 bases, the J end by 5 bases, with 11 bases between. The CDR3 has 14 residues. This chain's CDR3 is CASSLAPGTHEQYV. For the CDR3, the DNA is TGTGCCAGCAGCTTAGCCCCGGGTACCCACGAGCAGTACGTC.

This clonotype was counted between two and nine times. V is TRBV19 and J is TRBJ2-3; no firm D call. The CDR3 has 13 amino acids. Trimming removed 8 bases at V and 6 bases at J, with 15 bases between. The V gene's germline CDR1 is LNHDA and CDR2 SQIVND (reference sequence). CDR3 DNA: TGTGCCAGTGGTGATCAGAAAGGGGATACGCAGTATTTT. This codes for CASGDQKGDTQYF.

This clonotype showed up just a few times. The J gene is TRBJ2-7, the V gene TRBV12-3 or TRBV12-4; maybe TRBD1 (6 bases). The CDR3 sequence is 14 residues long. V was clipped by 6 bases and J by 0 bases, with 12 bases between them. CDR3 loop: CASRLRTDSYEQYF. DNA of the CDR3: TGTGCCAGCAGACTAAGGACAGACTCCTACGAGCAGTACTTC.

This clonotype has at least ten counts. This chain links TRBV7-2 with TRBJ2-5; 8 positions agree with TRBD1. J gave up 5 bases and V 5 bases, and 7 bases lay outside the gene matches. The CDR3 contains 14 residues. Looked up from germline, CDR1 is SGHTA and CDR2 is FQGNSA. Here the CDR3 DNA reads TGTGCCAGCAGCCAAGACAGGGGCGCGGAGACCCAGTACTTC. Its protein is CASSQDRGAETQYF. Full variable domain (rest looked up from reference TRBV7-2 and TRBJ2-5): GAGVSQSPSNKVTEKGKDVELRCDPISGHTALYWYRQSLGQGLEFLIYFQGNSAPDKSGLPSDRFSAERTGGSVSTLTIQRTQQEDSAVYLCASSQDRGAETQYFGPGTRLLVL.

The V gene is TRBV6-2 or TRBV6-3, the J gene TRBJ2-3; a possible D gene is TRBD1 (5 bases). V lost 0 bases and J 4 bases, leaving 17 bases between the germline ends. Germline V gene data show CDR1 as MNHEY and CDR2 as SVGEGT. This CDR3 is 17 amino acids long. In DNA, the CDR3 is TGTGCCAGCAGTTACTCCTTGAGACTCGTGGGGCCAGATACGCAGTATTTT. The encoded protein is CASSYSLRLVGPDTQYF.

The chain employs TRBV7-2 and TRBJ2-5; 7 positions match TRBD2. From germline, CDR1 is SGHTA and CDR2 FQGNSA. The CDR3 consists of 14 residues. With 6 bases clipped from V and 5 bases from J, the junction kept 9 bases outside the gene matches. The CDR3 here is CASRPSGVVETQYF. CDR3 bases: TGTGCCAGCAGACCTAGCGGAGTGGTGGAGACCCAGTACTTC.

This chain connects TRBV9 to TRBJ2-3; TRBD2 aligns across 7 bases. The germline V gene has CDR1 SGDLS and CDR2 YYNGEE. This CDR3 has 16 residues. Unmatched junction bases numbered 9, after V lost 3 bases and J lost 2 bases. CDR3 loop: CASSARAGTFTDTQYF. CDR3 in DNA: TGTGCCAGCAGCGCGCGAGCGGGAACCTTCACAGATACGCAGTATTTT.

This clonotype was detected only a few times. The chain is built from TRBV6-5 and TRBJ1-1; TRBD1 might be the D (6 bases). This CDR3 is built from 15 residues. CDR1 is MNHEY, CDR2 SVGAGI, per germline. With 3 bases removed from V and 1 base from J, the gap between germline ends came to 12 bases. The CDR3 DNA follows: TGTGCCAGCAGTTATTACAGGGCGCCGAACACTGAAGCTTTCTTT. Its protein is CASSYYRAPNTEAFF.

The sample holds a few counts of this clonotype. The chain is built from TRBV19 and TRBJ1-2; TRBD1 is a possible D gene (5 bases). CDR1 and CDR2 (germline): LNHDA, SQIVND (reference sequence). Trimming left V 8 bases short and J 1 base short, with 17 bases between. This CDR3 comprises 15 residues. As DNA, the CDR3 is TGTGCCAGTGCCGAGGAGGGGACGTTTAACTATGGCTACACCTTC. Translation: CASAEEGTFNYGYTF.

This clonotype was seen a handful of times. V usage is TRBV7-2 and J usage is TRBJ2-3, with D perhaps matching TRBD1 or TRBD2 (5 bases each). Germline V gives CDR1 SGHTA, CDR2 FQGNSA. The CDR3 runs 14 residues. Between the trimmed V and J ends, which lost 5 bases and 0 bases, there was a span of 9 bases. The CDR3 protein is CASSGRGSTDTQYF. The CDR3 bases are TGTGCCAGCAGCGGCCGGGGCAGCACAGATACGCAGTATTTT. The full variable domain, in which reference TRBV7-2 and TRBJ2-3 provide the parts outside the CDR3, is GAGVSQSPSNKVTEKGKDVELRCDPISGHTALYWYRQSLGQGLEFLIYFQGNSAPDKSGLPSDRFSAERTGGSVSTLTIQRTQQEDSAVYLCASSGRGSTDTQYFGPGTRLTVL.

This clonotype was detected many times. The chain combines TRBV11-2 with TRBJ2-2; TRBD2 matches at 10 bases. With V trimmed by 5 bases and J by 5 bases, 2 bases remained unmatched. Germline values: CDR1 SGHAT, CDR2 FQNNGV. The CDR3 length is 14 residues. This chain's CDR3 is CASSRLAGTGELFF. Written as DNA, the CDR3 is TGTGCCAGCAGCCGACTAGCGGGTACCGGGGAGCTGTTTTTT.

This clonotype was picked up a small number of times. V gene TRBV11-2 combines with J gene TRBJ2-1; 9 bases align to TRBD2. CDR1 SGHAT and CDR2 FQNNGV come from the germline V gene. The trim removed 5 bases at V and 4 bases at J, leaving 15 bases unmatched. The CDR3 extends over 18 amino acids. In DNA, the CDR3 is TGTGCCAGCAGCCCCCTGGGGGCTAGCGGGAATGTTTACAATGAGCAGTTCTTC. Its translation: CASSPLGASGNVYNEQFF.

The V gene is TRBV6-2 or TRBV6-3, the J gene TRBJ2-3; the match to TRBD2 covers 8 bases. The germline gives CDR1 MNHEY, CDR2 SVGEGT. The CDR3 has 18 residues. V shed 0 bases and J 2 bases; nucleotides not matched to a gene: 10. The CDR3 spells CASSYSQGLADLTDTQYF. DNA for the CDR3: TGTGCCAGCAGTTACTCGCAAGGACTAGCTGATCTCACAGATACGCAGTATTTT.